The rows below give T cell receptor beta chains drawn from one sample of a study of tumor-infiltrating lymphocytes in primary liver carcinoma. TCRdb recomputed calls from the multiplex PCR reads with MiXCR, one row per CDR3 protein. The repertoire has under 90,000 distinct CDR3 sequences, 55% to 85% of them found once; the top ten carry roughly a fifth. The sequenced material came from liver tumor tissue from sampling region 1. The source is a man aged 35 to 55 with primary liver carcinoma and hepatitis B virus infection. CDR3s include the opening cysteine and the closing phenylalanine or tryptophan. D genes are given only for firm matches. The listing skips clone size in some rows; elsewhere it reads once, few, many or a size class.

d_call	clone_size	j_call	v_call	cdr3_nt	cdr3_aa
NA	medium-sized	TRBJ2-5	TRBV11-2	TGTGCCAGCAGAACCCAAGGTGGCGAGACCCAGTACTTC	CASRTQGGETQYF
NA	NA	TRBJ2-3	TRBV7-8	TGCGCCAGTAGCCCGACAGTCCGAAGCACAGATACGCAGTATTTT	CASSPTVRSTDTQYF
TRBD1	NA	TRBJ2-1	TRBV6-5	TGTGCCAGCAGTTACTCGAGGGACAGCCCCTACAATGAGCAGTTCTTC	CASSYSRDSPYNEQFF
TRBD2	few	TRBJ2-1	TRBV12-3/TRBV12-4	TGTGCGAGCAGTTTAGGACTAGTCTACAATGAGCAGTTCTTC	CASSLGLVYNEQFF
NA	NA	TRBJ2-5	TRBV12-3/TRBV12-4	TGTGCCAGCACCCCCGGCCATGTGGAGTCCCGGTACTTC	CASTPGHVESRYF
NA	few	TRBJ2-1	TRBV11-2	TGTGCCAGCATATTAGGGGACCTCCGGGGACATGAGCAATTCTTC	CASILGDLRGHEQFF
TRBD1	NA	TRBJ1-2	TRBV12-3/TRBV12-4	TGTGCCGGCAGCTACTGGGACAGACCTAACTATGGCTACACCTTC	CAGSYWDRPNYGYTF
NA	NA	TRBJ2-1	TRBV6-5	TGTGCCAGCAGTTACTCAATAGGGTTTGAGCAGATCTTC	CASSYSIGFEQIF
TRBD2	NA	TRBJ2-1	TRBV7-9	TGTGCCAGCAGCTTAGCCGGGGGGGATGAGCAGTTCTTC	CASSLAGGDEQFF
NA	NA	TRBJ2-7	TRBV4-2	TGTGCCAGCAGTCGGGAGCAGGACGGCTACGAGCAGTACTTC	CASSREQDGYEQYF
NA	NA	TRBJ2-1	TRBV24-1	TGTGCCACCAGTGGTAAGGACAGAAGGGAGCAGTTCTTC	CATSGKDRREQFF
NA	NA	TRBJ2-2	TRBV4-2	TGTGCCGGGAGCTCCGAGCGGGCGAACACCGGGGAGCTGTTTTTT	CAGSSERANTGELFF
NA	NA	TRBJ2-5	TRBV5-1	TGCGCCAGCAGGGTGGGACCAGTCCAAGAGACCCAATACTTC	CASRVGPVQETQYF
NA	NA	TRBJ2-3	TRBV11-2	TGTGCCGGAGGGTCACAGGGGCCCGCAGATACGCAGTATTTT	CAGGSQGPADTQYF
NA	NA	TRBJ1-6	TRBV11-2	TGTGCCAGCAGCTTACGGTGCTCCTATTATTCACCCCTCCACTTT	CASSLRCSYYSPLHF
NA	NA	TRBJ2-7	TRBV6-6	TGTGCCAGGAGCCGGTCACAGGGATACGAGCAGTACTTC	CARSRSQGYEQYF
TRBD1	NA	TRBJ2-7	TRBV11-2	TGTGCCTGCAGCTTAGTTCTTTGTGGACAGGGAAGCTACGAGCAGTACTTC	CACSLVLCGQGSYEQYF
NA	once	TRBJ2-6	TRBV11-2	TGTGTCAACAGCTTATCGCGGGGTAGAGGGGCCAACGTCCTGACTTTC	CVNSLSRGRGANVLTF
NA	NA	TRBJ2-7	TRBV6-1	TGTGCCAGTTGCCCGACTGGCGCTTCCTACGAGCAGTACTTC	CASCPTGASYEQYF
TRBD1	NA	TRBJ2-5	TRBV20-1	TGCAGTGCTAGAGATTCAGGGGGCCTCAAGGAGACCCAGTACTTC	CSARDSGGLKETQYF
NA	NA	TRBJ2-6	TRBV30	TGTGCCTGGAGTAACAGTGGGCTCTCCGGGGCCAACGTCCTGAATTTC	CAWSNSGLSGANVLNF
NA	NA	TRBJ2-7	TRBV23-1	TGCGCCAGCACTCAATCGAACAGGGTCGGAGAGCAGTACTTC	CASTQSNRVGEQYF
NA	few	TRBJ2-2	TRBV11-2	TGTGCCAGCAGCCCAGGGGAGAACATCGGGGAGCTGTTTTTT	CASSPGENIGELFF
TRBD2	NA	TRBJ2-1	TRBV20-1	TGCAGTGTGGCCGGGACTAGCTGGTACTACAATGAGCAGTTCTTC	CSVAGTSWYYNEQFF
NA	many	TRBJ2-7	TRBV28	TGTGCCAGCAGTTTATGGCGCGGCGAGCAGTACTTC	CASSLWRGEQYF
NA	NA	TRBJ2-1	TRBV2	TGTGCAAGCAATGATAGCGAGACTTTCAATGAGCAGTTCTTC	CASNDSETFNEQFF
NA	NA	TRBJ2-5	TRBV11-2	TGTACCAGCAGATTTCGCGTCGGAGAGACCCAGTACTTC	CTSRFRVGETQYF
TRBD1	NA	TRBJ2-5	TRBV7-9	TGTGCCAGCACCTTGCCGGGACAGGGAAGAGAGACCCAGTACTTC	CASTLPGQGRETQYF
TRBD1	NA	TRBJ1-4	TRBV5-1	TGCGCCAGTAGCCCGGGTGTCTTAGAGCCGGGACAGGACGGTGAAAAACTGTTTTTT	CASSPGVLEPGQDGEKLFF
NA	many	TRBJ1-6	TRBV7-9	TGTGCCAGCAGCCCGACCGGGCCGAGCTCCTATAATTCACCCCTCCACTTT	CASSPTGPSSYNSPLHF
NA	NA	TRBJ2-1	TRBV20-1	TGCAGTGCTAGAAGTGACTACCGTATAGATGAGCAGTTCTTC	CSARSDYRIDEQFF
NA	NA	TRBJ2-1	TRBV28	TGTGCCAGCAGTCTGGTCAATGAGCAGTTCTTC	CASSLVNEQFF
NA	NA	TRBJ2-1	TRBV12-3/TRBV12-4	TGTGCCGGCAGTCCGCATGGGCACAATGAGCAGTTCTTC	CAGSPHGHNEQFF
NA	NA	TRBJ1-4	TRBV6-2/TRBV6-3	TGTACCAGCAGTCGCACAGAGTGGCGAGAAAAACTGTTTTTT	CTSSRTEWREKLFF
NA	NA	TRBJ2-7	TRBV28	TGTGCCAGCACCCTCCTTCGCGGAGGAGGTGAGCAGTGCTTC	CASTLLRGGGEQCF
NA	NA	TRBJ2-1	TRBV4-2	TGTGCCAACAGCCAAGACTTAGGGGGGGGCGGTGAACAGTTATTC	CANSQDLGGGGEQLF
TRBD2	medium-sized	TRBJ2-7	TRBV29-1	TGCAGCGTTGAGTCGGGACTAGGATACGAGCAGTACTTC	CSVESGLGYEQYF
NA	NA	TRBJ1-6	TRBV4-2	TGTGCCAGCAGCCAATACGACTCACCCCTCCACTTT	CASSQYDSPLHF
TRBD2	NA	TRBJ2-1	TRBV6-6	TGTGCCAGCAGTAAGAGGGAGGGTTACAATGAGCAGTTCTTC	CASSKREGYNEQFF
NA	NA	TRBJ1-1	TRBV7-9	TGTGCCAGTAGCTTATGGGCCGGAGCTTTCTTT	CASSLWAGAFF
NA	NA	TRBJ2-5	TRBV4-1	TGCACCAGCAGCCAAGATCAAGTGGGAGGGGGAGAGACCCAGTACTTC	CTSSQDQVGGGETQYF
NA	NA	TRBJ1-1	TRBV4-2	TGTGCCAGCAGCCAAGATCACGGCAGGGCATTGAACACTGACGCTTGCTTT	CASSQDHGRALNTDACF
NA	once	TRBJ2-1	TRBV14	TGTGCCAGCAACCAAGGGACGGTGCATGAGCAGTCCTTC	CASNQGTVHEQSF
TRBD2	NA	TRBJ2-2	TRBV5-1	TGCGCCAGCAGTTCTAGCGGGAGTGTGAACATCGGGGAGCTGCTTTTT	CASSSSGSVNIGELLF
NA	many	TRBJ2-7	TRBV21-1	TGTGCCAGCAGCGATAAAGATGGGGGGCCCTACGAGCAGTACTTC	CASSDKDGGPYEQYF
TRBD1	NA	TRBJ1-4	TRBV2	TGTGCCAGCAGTGAATCGGACAGGGGAATATATGGTAATGAAAAACTGTTTTTT	CASSESDRGIYGNEKLFF